What follows is one TCR beta chain and its context. Its antigen is not identified. TCRdb used MiXCR to reprocess the reads, holding one entry per CDR3 protein. Among 570,000 or so distinct CDR3 sequences listed, 40% were seen once. This specimen belongs to a study of T cell repertoires in cytomegalovirus infection. Study information: Public TCR beta signature analysis indicated the presence of both CMV infection and matching HLA type.

Findings and caveats of the study: Totalled public TCR beta family frequency picked out people who carried CMV plus the relevant HLA. In two of eight donors, the top clonotype was HLA-C-restricted CMV-specific.

The trim removed 5 bases at V and 6 bases at J, leaving 12 bases unmatched. This CDR3 comprises 17 residues. This chain uses TRBV12-3 or TRBV12-4 with TRBJ2-3, with 12 bases that match TRBD2. The sequence derives from a human donor in good health (CMV status not recorded). Some clones in this sample may be carry-over from other donors' samples. Sequenced here: cultured PBMCs, sampled from culture after CMV antigen stimulation. As DNA, the CDR3 is TGTGCCAGCAGTCCCTGGACTAGCGGGGTCTCCCCCGATACGCAGTATTTT. Its translation is CASSPWTSGVSPDTQYF.